The present entry profiles one T cell receptor (beta chain) with its context. Its antigen is not identified. These data are taken from a study of OX40 agonist ivuxolimab in advanced cancers. Study background: It was ivuxolimab, an agonistic anti-OX40 (CD134) antibody, that patients were treated with.

Study-wide results and limits: In CD8+ T cells, expanded clones were on average more numerous than in CD4+.

The CDR3 is 14 residues long. Trimming took off 5 bases at V and 3 bases at J, with 13 bases between the two ends. Germline V gene lookup returns CDR1 MDHEN and CDR2 SYDVKM. Sequencing used immunoSEQ multiplex PCR; TCRdb keeps in-frame clones, though not all of them. The table includes some 80,000 clones, around 87% detected once. Sequenced here: CD4+ or CD8+ T cells sorted from blood, sampled in a trial of the OX40 agonist ivuxolimab. The chain recombines TRBV28 with TRBJ1-2, with D possibly TRBD1 on 5 matching bases. The receptor's source is an adult with an advanced solid tumor such as melanoma, head and neck, liver or kidney cancer. The CDR3 region has the DNA TGTGCCAGCAGTAATCCGGGGGGTTACTATGGCTACACCTTC. It translates to CASSNPGGYYGYTF.